One sample yielded the 16 T cell receptor beta chains listed below, sequenced in a study of T cells in Graves' hyperthyroidism and ophthalmopathy. Researchers took RNA transcripts and amplified the TCR beta CDR3 regions from them. The HTBI primer set served for first-round RT-PCR of the TCR CDR3. One entry per CDR3 protein, called by TCRdb with MiXCR from the multiplex PCR reads. The repertoire holds some 500,000 distinct CDR3 sequences, with around 15% as singletons. Sequenced: blood. All receptors come from a young woman with Graves' hyperthyroidism.

This clonotype turned up a few times. The chain is built from TRBV29-1 and TRBJ2-7; D not resolved. The V gene's germline CDR1 is SQVTM and CDR2 ANQGSEA. Trimming took 7 bases from V and 4 from J, leaving 8 bases between them. The CDR3 runs to 10 residues. The chain's CDR3 is CSAKEYEQYF. The CDR3 region has the DNA TGCAGCGCCAAGGAGTACGAGCAGTACTTC.

The CDR3 spells CASSSTGIYLEQYF. The CDR3, as DNA: TGCGCCAGCAGCTCGACAGGGATCTATCTCGAGCAGTACTTC. The chain links TRBV5-1 to TRBJ2-7; 7 nucleotides agree with TRBD1. In germline, CDR1 is SGHRS, CDR2 YFSETQ. The CDR3 extends over 14 amino acids. J gave up 6 bases and V 3 bases, and 9 bases lay outside the gene matches.

The V gene is TRBV5-1, the J gene TRBJ2-1, with TRBD1 matching 8 bases. The CDR3 has 15 residues. Per germline, CDR1 SGHRS and CDR2 YFSETQ. With V trimmed by 7 bases and J by 8 bases, 14 bases remained unmatched. Written as DNA, the CDR3 is TGCGCCAGCGGGCGAGGGACAGGTCCTCTCGATGAGCAGTTCTTC. This encodes CASGRGTGPLDEQFF.

This clonotype turned up a few times. The genes are TRBV12-5 and TRBJ2-7; unclear D gene. This CDR3 is 15 amino acids long. Per germline, CDR1 LGHNT and CDR2 FRNRAP. V was shortened by 0 bases and J by 1 base, with 10 bases between the two germline ends. CDR3 coding DNA: TGTGCTAGTGGTTTGGTACTTAGGGATTCCTACGAGCAGTACTTC. This encodes CASGLVLRDSYEQYF.

This clonotype was observed a few times. The J gene is TRBJ2-1, the V gene TRBV24-1; TRBD1 aligns across 7 bases. In germline, CDR1 is KGHDR, CDR2 SFDVKD. The CDR3 is 16 residues long. The junction had 6 bases not matched to a gene; V was cut back by 2 bases and J by 3 bases. CDR3 in DNA: TGTGCCACCAGTGATTATCGACAGGGATTCTACAATGAGCAGTTCTTC. It encodes CATSDYRQGFYNEQFF.

This clonotype was seen a handful of times. The CDR3 here is CASTRSGGYYNEQFF. The CDR3 DNA reads TGTGCCAGCACCCGCTCGGGGGGTTATTACAATGAGCAGTTCTTC. The chain has TRBV5-5 and TRBJ2-1; 7 nucleotides match TRBD2. CDR3 length: 15 amino acids. With V trimmed by 6 bases and J by 4 bases, 10 bases remained unmatched. Germline V gene lookup returns CDR1 SGHKS and CDR2 YYEKEE (reference sequence).

This clonotype came up many times. This chain joins TRBV28 and TRBJ2-3, with D tentatively TRBD1 (6 bases). Trimming took off 1 base at V and 6 bases at J, with 20 bases between the two ends. The CDR3 runs to 17 residues. Germline CDR1 is MDHEN and CDR2 is SYDVKM. CDR3 DNA sequence: TGTGCCAGCAGTTTATACCCCCGGTCGAGGCAGGGGGATACGCAGTATTTT. It codes for CASSLYPRSRQGDTQYF.

The chain has TRBV9 and TRBJ2-1, with 7 bases aligning to TRBD1. CDR3 length: 13 amino acids. V dropped 4 bases and J dropped 8; count of bases not matched to a gene: 6. Germline V gene sequence: CDR1 SGDLS, CDR2 YYNGEE. Written as DNA, the CDR3 is TGTGCCAGCAGCCCCCGACAGGGCGATGAGCAGTTCTTC. Its translation is CASSPRQGDEQFF.

This clonotype occurred many times. A junction boundary mismatches the germline segment, possibly from a read error. The V and J genes are TRBV24-1 and TRBJ2-7, with no clear D. This CDR3 is 12 amino acids long. Germline loops: CDR1 KGHDR, CDR2 SFDVKD. CDR3 sequence reads: CPGCRRSYEQYF. The CDR3 bases are TGCCCCGGATGTAGGCGCTCCTACGAGCAGTACTTC.

This clonotype appeared many times. The chain employs TRBV12-3 or TRBV12-4 and TRBJ2-2; D might be TRBD2 (6 bases). The CDR3 consists of 17 residues. V dropped 3 bases and J dropped 7 bases, with 21 bases sitting between them. The CDR3 spells CASSFIWGTAKVGELFF. Here the CDR3 DNA reads TGTGCCAGCAGTTTTATCTGGGGGACTGCGAAGGTCGGGGAGCTGTTTTTT.

This clonotype was found many times. The gene calls are TRBV20-1 and TRBJ2-2; 8 bases line up with TRBD2. The CDR3 covers 15 residues. CDR1 and CDR2 from the germline V gene are DFQATT and SNEGSKA (reference sequence). The V and J ends lost 3 bases and 0 bases, in that order; junction bases with no gene match: 3. The CDR3 protein is CSARFGRANTGELFF. DNA for the CDR3: TGCAGTGCTAGGTTCGGGAGGGCGAACACCGGGGAGCTGTTTTTT.

Of note for this clonotype: A much larger clonotype is one base distant, so this may be a read error. Here the CDR3 reads CTSSPRPGQGGTEAFF. The CDR3 DNA follows: TGTACCAGTAGTCCCCGGCCCGGACAGGGTGGCACTGAAGCTTTCTTT. The chain uses TRBV19 and TRBJ1-1, with 8 positions matching TRBD1. CDR1 is LNHDA and CDR2 is SQIVND in the germline V gene (reference sequence). CDR3 size: 16 residues.

The J gene is TRBJ1-1, the V gene TRBV27; D ambiguous. The CDR3 is 14 residues long. Between the trimmed V and J ends, which lost 6 bases and 3 bases, there was a span of 14 bases. Germline values: CDR1 MNHEY, CDR2 SMNVEV (reference sequence). CDR3 bases: TGTGCCAGCAGACCCACAGAACCGGACACTGAAGCTTTCTTT. This codes for CASRPTEPDTEAFF.

Only a few counts were recorded for this clonotype. The chain joins TRBV7-3 to TRBJ2-3; 11 nucleotides align to TRBD2. The CDR3 length is 17 residues. V lost 5 bases to trimming and J lost 0 bases; unmatched junction nucleotides: 7. Germline-derived CDR1 and CDR2 are SGHTA and FQGTGA. CDR3 region: CASSPTRTSGSTDTQYF. The DNA for the CDR3 is TGTGCCAGCAGCCCGACCCGGACTAGCGGGAGCACAGATACGCAGTATTTT.

In its sample, this clonotype was seen many times. V gene TRBV7-9 combines with J gene TRBJ1-6, with unresolved D. V shed 5 bases and J shed 5 bases, with 7 bases lying between them. CDR3 length equals 13 residues. Looked up from germline, CDR1 is SEHNR and CDR2 is FQNEAQ (reference sequence). This CDR3 is CASSPGDNSPLHF. The CDR3 DNA reads TGTGCCAGCAGCCCAGGCGATAATTCACCCCTCCACTTT.

This clonotype came up many times. The chain carries TRBV30 and TRBJ2-7; 7 nucleotides agree with TRBD1. This CDR3 has 13 amino acids. J gave up 7 bases and V 4 bases, and 10 bases lay outside the gene matches. Germline V gene lookup returns CDR1 GTSNPN and CDR2 SVGIG (reference sequence). This CDR3 is CAWNMAGGLEQYV. CDR3 nucleotides: TGTGCCTGGAATATGGCAGGGGGATTAGAGCAGTACGTC.